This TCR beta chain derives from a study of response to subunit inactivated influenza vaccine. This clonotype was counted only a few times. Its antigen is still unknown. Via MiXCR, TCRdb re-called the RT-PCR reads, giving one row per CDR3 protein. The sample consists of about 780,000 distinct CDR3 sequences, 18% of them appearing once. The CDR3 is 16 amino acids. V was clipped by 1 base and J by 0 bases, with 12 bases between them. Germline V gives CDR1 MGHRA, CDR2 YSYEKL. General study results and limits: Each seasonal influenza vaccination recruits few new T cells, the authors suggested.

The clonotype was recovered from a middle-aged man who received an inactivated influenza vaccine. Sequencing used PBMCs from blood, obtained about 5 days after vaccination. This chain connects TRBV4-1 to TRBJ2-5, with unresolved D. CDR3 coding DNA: TGCGCCAGCAGCCAAGCTGGTGGCAGGCACCAAGAGACCCAGTACTTC. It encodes CASSQAGGRHQETQYF.